The T cell receptor (beta chain) described here comes from a study of blood T cell dynamics during melanoma immunotherapy. V was clipped by 3 bases and J by 8 bases, with 11 bases between them. This CDR3 has 13 residues. CDR1 SGHNT and CDR2 YYREEE come from the germline V gene (reference sequence). As to time point: pre-treatment baseline. For sorted CD8+ subsets, all extracted DNA was loaded. The table came from immunoSEQ multiplex PCR; TCRdb's copy has only in-frame clones and leaves some out. The repertoire holds around 13,000 clones, with about 91% as singletons. The input for sequencing was effector memory CD8+ T cells from blood, taken from a patient treated with checkpoint blockade. The TCR was taken from a human donor with melanoma. V is TRBV5-4 and J is TRBJ2-2, with a possible D match to TRBD2 (5 bases). The chain's CDR3 is CASSWTGSGELFF. In nucleotides, the CDR3 is TGTGCCAGCAGCTGGACGGGAAGTGGGGAGCTGTTTTTT.